This record looks at one TCR beta chain sequence and its context. As yet, its antigen is unknown. Repertoires were generated with immunoSEQ multiplex PCR, while TCRdb's copy carries only in-frame clones and drops some. Counted here are around 70,000 clones, about nine tenths occurring once; the ten biggest clones make up more than 2%. The data stem from a study of T cell responses to AZD1222 COVID-19 vaccine. The wider study: The analysis combined second doses at about 4 or about 12 weeks.

The CDR3 length is 16 residues. Germline values: CDR1 MNHEY, CDR2 SVGAGI. V shed 4 bases, J shed 4 bases, and the junction held 7 bases outside the gene matches. General study findings and limits: Among the donors, most were white British and more were female, and clonal diversity was possibly underestimated.

The sequence was collected from an adult in good health. The V and J genes are TRBV6-5 and TRBJ1-6; TRBD1 matches at 7 bases. Sequenced here: peripheral blood, sampled on day 0 of AZD1222 vaccination. In DNA form, the CDR3 reads TGTGCCAGCAGTTCCACAGGGGTGGGGTATAATTCACCCCTCCACTTT. It encodes CASSSTGVGYNSPLHF.